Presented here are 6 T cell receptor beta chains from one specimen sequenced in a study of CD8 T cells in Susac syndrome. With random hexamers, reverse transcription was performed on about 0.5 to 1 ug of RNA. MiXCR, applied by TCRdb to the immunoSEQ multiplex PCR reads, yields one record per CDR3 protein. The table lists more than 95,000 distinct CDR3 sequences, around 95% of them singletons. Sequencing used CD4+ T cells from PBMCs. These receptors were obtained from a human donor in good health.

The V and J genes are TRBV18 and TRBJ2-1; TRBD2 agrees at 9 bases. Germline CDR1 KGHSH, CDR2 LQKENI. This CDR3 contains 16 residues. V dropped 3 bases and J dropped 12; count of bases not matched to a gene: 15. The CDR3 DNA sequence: TGTGCCAGCTCACCTACCTCTCGTGGAGCGGGGGGTCGGCAGTTCTTC. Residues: CASSPTSRGAGGRQFF.

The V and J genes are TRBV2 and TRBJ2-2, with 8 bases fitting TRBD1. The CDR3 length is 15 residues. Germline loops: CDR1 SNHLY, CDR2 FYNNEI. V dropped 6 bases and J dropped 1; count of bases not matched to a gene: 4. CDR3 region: CASRVGTGNTGELFF. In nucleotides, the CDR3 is TGTGCCAGCAGAGTCGGGACAGGGAACACCGGGGAGCTGTTTTTT.

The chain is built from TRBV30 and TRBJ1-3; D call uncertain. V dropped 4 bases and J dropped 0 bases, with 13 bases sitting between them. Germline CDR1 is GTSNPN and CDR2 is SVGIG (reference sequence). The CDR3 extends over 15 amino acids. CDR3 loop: CAWMALDISGNTIYF. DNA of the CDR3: TGTGCCTGGATGGCCCTCGACATCTCTGGAAACACCATATATTTT.

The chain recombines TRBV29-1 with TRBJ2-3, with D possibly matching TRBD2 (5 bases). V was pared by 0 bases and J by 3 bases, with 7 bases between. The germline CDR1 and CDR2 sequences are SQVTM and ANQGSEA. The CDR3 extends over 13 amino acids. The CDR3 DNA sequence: TGCAGCGTTGAAGAATCGGGGACAGATACGCAGTATTTT. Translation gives CSVEESGTDTQYF.

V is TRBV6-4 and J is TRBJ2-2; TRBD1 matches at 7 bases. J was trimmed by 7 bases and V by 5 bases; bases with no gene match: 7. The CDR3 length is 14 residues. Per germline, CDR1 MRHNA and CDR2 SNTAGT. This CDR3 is CASSLDRSSGELFF. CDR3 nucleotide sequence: TGTGCCAGCAGTTTGGACAGGTCGAGCGGGGAGCTGTTTTTT.

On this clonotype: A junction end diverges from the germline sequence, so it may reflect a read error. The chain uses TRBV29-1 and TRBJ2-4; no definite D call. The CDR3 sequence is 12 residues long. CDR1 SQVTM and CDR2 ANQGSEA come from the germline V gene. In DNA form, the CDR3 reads TGCAGCGTTGATTTAGCCAAAAACATTCAGCACTTC. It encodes CSVDLAKNIQHF.